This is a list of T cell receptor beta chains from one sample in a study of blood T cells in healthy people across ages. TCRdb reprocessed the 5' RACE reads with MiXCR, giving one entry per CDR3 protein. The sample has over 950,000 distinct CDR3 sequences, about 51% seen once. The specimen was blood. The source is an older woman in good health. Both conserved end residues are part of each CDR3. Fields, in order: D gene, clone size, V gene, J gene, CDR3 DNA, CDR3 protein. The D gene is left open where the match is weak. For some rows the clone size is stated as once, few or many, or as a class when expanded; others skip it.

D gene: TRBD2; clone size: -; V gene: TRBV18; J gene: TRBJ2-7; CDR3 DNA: TGTGCCAGCTCCCTAACTAGCGGGCTCTCCTACGAGCAGTACTTC; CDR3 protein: CASSLTSGLSYEQYF
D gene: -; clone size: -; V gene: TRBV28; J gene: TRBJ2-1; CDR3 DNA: TGTGCCAGCAGTGCCCCGGGAACTTTCAACAATGAGCAGTTCTTC; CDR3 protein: CASSAPGTFNNEQFF
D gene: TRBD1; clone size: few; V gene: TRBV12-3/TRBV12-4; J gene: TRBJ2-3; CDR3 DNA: TGTGCCAGCAGGTCGGGACAGTGGGGATGGAGCACAGATACGCAGTATTTT; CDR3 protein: CASRSGQWGWSTDTQYF
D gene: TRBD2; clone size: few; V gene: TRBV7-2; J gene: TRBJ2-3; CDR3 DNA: TGTGCCAGCAGCCCCGACACGGGGGGGTATACGCAGTATTTT; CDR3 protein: CASSPDTGGYTQYF
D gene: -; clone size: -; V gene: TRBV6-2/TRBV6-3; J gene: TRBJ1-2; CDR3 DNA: TGTGCCAGCAGAGTCGGGGAGAACTATGGCTACACCTTC; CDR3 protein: CASRVGENYGYTF
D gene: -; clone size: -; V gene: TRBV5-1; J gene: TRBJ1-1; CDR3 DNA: TGCGCCAGCAGCTTGGGGGGTTTGGGGAACACTGAAGCTTTCTTT; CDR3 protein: CASSLGGLGNTEAFF
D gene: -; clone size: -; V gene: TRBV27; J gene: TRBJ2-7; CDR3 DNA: TGTGCCAGCAGTTTAGGGCAGGCGGGAACCTACGAGCAGTACTTC; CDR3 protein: CASSLGQAGTYEQYF
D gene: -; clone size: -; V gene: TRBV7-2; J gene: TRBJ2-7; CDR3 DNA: TGTGCCAGCAGCCAGCTGACAGGGAGGGAGCCCGAGCAGTACTTC; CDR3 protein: CASSQLTGREPEQYF
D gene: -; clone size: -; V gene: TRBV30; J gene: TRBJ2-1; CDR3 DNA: TGTGCCGGGAGGACATGGGATGAGCAGTTCTTC; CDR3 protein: CAGRTWDEQFF
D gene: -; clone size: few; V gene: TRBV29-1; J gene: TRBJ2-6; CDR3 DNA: TGCAGCGTTGACCTTGTCTCTGGGGCCAACGTCCTGACTTTC; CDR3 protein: CSVDLVSGANVLTF
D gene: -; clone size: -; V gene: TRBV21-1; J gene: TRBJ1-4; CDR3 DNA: TGCGCCAGCAGCAAAGAACCCGGGGGCGGTGGTATACTGTTTTTT; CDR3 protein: CASSKEPGGGGILFF
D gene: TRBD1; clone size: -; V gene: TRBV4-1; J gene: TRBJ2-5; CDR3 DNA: TGCGCCAGCAGCCAAGATCTGGGGGTCGGGCAGGGGGCTTCCCAGTACTTC; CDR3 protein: CASSQDLGVGQGASQYF
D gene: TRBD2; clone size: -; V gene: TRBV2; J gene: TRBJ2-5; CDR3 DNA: TGTGCCAGCAGAGAACCAACTAGCGGCCCTAGCGGGACCCAGTACTTC; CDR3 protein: CASREPTSGPSGTQYF
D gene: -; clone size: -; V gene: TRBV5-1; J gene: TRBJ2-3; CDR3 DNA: TGCGCCAGCAGTGTAGCGCGAGACACAGATACGCAGTATTTT; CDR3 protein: CASSVARDTDTQYF
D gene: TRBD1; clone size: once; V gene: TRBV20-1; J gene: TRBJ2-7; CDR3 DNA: TGCAGTGCCAGGACAGGGGCTCTCTACGAGCAGTACTTC; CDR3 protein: CSARTGALYEQYF
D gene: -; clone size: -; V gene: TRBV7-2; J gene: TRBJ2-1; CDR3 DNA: TGTGCCAGCAGTCAAGAGGTAGCAACAGTCTATGAGCAGTTCTTC; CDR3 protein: CASSQEVATVYEQFF
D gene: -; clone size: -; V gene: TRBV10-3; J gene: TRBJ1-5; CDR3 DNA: TGTGCCATCAGTGAGTCTGGTAACAGAAATCAGCCCCAGCATTTT; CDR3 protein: CAISESGNRNQPQHF
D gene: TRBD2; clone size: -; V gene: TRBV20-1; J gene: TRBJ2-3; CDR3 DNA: TGCAGTGCTAGAGGGACTAGCGGGAGTAGGGGCACAGATACGCAGTATTTT; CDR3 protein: CSARGTSGSRGTDTQYF
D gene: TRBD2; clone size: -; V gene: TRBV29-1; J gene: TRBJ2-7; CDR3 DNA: TGCAGCGCCTATGGAGCGGGAGCCTCCGAGCAGTACTTC; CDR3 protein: CSAYGAGASEQYF
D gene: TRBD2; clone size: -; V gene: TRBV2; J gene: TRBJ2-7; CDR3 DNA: TGTGCCAGCAGTTCGGGAGGGCCGATCAACGAGCAGTACTTC; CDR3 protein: CASSSGGPINEQYF
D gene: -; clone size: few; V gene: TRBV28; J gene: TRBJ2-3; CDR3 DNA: TGTGCCAGCAGGCCAGGGGGGCTTAGGGATACGCAGTATTTT; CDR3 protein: CASRPGGLRDTQYF
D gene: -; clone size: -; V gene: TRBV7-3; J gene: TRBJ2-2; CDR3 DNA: TGTGCCAGCAGCTTATCTGTTGGAGGGGGTTCGCTGAACACCGGGGAGCTGTTTTTT; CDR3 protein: CASSLSVGGGSLNTGELFF
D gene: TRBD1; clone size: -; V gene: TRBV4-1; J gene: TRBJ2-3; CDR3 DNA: TGCGCCAGCAGCCAAGACATTACAGGGGGGAAAAGCACAGATACGCAGTATTTT; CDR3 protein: CASSQDITGGKSTDTQYF
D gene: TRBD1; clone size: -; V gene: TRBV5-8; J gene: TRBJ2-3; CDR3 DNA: TGTGCCAGCAGCTCTCGGACAGGGGTTGAGTGGACAGATACGCAGTATTTT; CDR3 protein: CASSSRTGVEWTDTQYF
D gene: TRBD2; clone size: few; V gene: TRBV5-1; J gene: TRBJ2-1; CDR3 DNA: TGCGCCAGCAGCCGGGGACTAGCGGAGGAGCAGTTCTTC; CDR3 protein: CASSRGLAEEQFF
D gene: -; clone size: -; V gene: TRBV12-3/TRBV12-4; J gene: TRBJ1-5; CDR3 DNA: TGTGCCAGCAGTCCCCAGGTAAACAATCAGCCCCAGCATTTT; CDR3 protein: CASSPQVNNQPQHF
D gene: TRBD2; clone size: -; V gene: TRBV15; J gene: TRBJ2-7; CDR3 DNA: TGTGCCACCAGCAGAACCCGCCGGCTGGGCGGGAGTTTGTACGAGCAGTACTTC; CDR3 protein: CATSRTRRLGGSLYEQYF
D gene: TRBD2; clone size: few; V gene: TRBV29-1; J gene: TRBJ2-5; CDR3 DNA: TGCAGCACTCAGCGGGAGGAAAGTGAGCAGTACTTC; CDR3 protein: CSTQREESEQYF
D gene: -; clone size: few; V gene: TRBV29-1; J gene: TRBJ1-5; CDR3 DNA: TGCGCGGCGGGAAACCCGCAGCCCCAGCATTTT; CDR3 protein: CAAGNPQPQHF
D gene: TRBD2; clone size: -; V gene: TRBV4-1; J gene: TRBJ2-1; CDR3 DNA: TGCGCCAGCAGCCACGGGCGGGAGAAGAATGAGCAGTTCTTC; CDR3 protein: CASSHGREKNEQFF
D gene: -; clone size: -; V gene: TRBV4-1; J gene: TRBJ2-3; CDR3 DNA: TGCGCCAGCCAAATTAGGGGATCAGATACGCAGTATTTT; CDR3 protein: CASQIRGSDTQYF
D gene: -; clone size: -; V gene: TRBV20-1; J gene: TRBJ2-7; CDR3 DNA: TGCAGTGCTAGAGATCCCCATACGGACGTAGGGGCGAACTACGAGCAGTACTTC; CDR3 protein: CSARDPHTDVGANYEQYF
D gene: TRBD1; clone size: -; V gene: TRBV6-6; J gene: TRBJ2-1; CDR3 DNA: TGTGCCAGCAGTTACAACAGGGGGCTGAGGAATGAGCAGTTCTTC; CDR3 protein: CASSYNRGLRNEQFF
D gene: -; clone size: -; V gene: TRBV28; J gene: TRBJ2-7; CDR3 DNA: TGTGCCAGCAGTGCCCGTCCCTACGAGCAGTACTTC; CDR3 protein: CASSARPYEQYF
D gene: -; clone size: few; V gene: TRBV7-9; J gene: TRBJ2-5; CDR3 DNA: TGTGCCAGCAGCGCCTCCCGGCAAGAGACCCAGTACTTC; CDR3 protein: CASSASRQETQYF
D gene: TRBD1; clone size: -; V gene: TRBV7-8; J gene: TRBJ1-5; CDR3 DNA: TGTGCCAGTACAGGGGGCGGAAGCAATCAGCCCCAGCATTTT; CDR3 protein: CASTGGGSNQPQHF
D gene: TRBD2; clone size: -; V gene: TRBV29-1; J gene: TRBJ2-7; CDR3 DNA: TGCAGCGCGGGGGAGGGGTTCGGCTACGAGCAGTACTTC; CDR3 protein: CSAGEGFGYEQYF
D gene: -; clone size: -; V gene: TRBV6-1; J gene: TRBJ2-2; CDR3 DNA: TGTGCCAGCAGTGAGGTCGGGGTCACCGGGGAGCTGTTTTTT; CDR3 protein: CASSEVGVTGELFF
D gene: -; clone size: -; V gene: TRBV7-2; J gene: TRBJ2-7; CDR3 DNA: TGTGCCAGCAGCTTTGGGGTTAGAGGGGGGCTCTACGAGCGGTACTTC; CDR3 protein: CASSFGVRGGLYERYF
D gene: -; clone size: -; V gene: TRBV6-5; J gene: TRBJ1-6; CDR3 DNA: TGTGCCAGCAGTCGCGGCACGGGGGTGAGTTCACCCCTCCACTTT; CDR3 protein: CASSRGTGVSSPLHF
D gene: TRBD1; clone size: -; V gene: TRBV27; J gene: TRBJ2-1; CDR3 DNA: TGTGCCAGCAGGGGGGACAGCAACAATGAGCAGTTCTTC; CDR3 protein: CASRGDSNNEQFF
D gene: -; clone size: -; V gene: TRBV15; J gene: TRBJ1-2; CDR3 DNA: TGTGCCACCAGCAGCAGGGATGGCTACACCTTC; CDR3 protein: CATSSRDGYTF
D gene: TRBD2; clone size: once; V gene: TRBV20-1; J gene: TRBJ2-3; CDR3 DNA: TGCAGTCATCTAGCGGGAGTGTCAGATACGCAGTATTTT; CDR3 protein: CSHLAGVSDTQYF
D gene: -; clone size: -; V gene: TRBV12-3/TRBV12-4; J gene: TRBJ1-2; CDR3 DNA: TGTGCCAGCAGTTTTCTGGGGCGGTCCTATGGCTACACCTTC; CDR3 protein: CASSFLGRSYGYTF
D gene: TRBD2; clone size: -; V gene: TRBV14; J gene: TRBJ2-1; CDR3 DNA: TGTGCCAGCGGCGGGAGGGTTTCTTATAACGATGAGCAGTTCTTC; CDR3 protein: CASGGRVSYNDEQFF
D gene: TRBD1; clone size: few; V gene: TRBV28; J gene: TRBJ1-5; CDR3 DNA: TGTGCCAGCAGTTTATGGGACAGGACCAATCAGCCCCAGCATTTT; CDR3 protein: CASSLWDRTNQPQHF
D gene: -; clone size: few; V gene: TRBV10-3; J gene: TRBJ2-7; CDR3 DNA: TGTGCCATCAGTGAAGGGCGGGATGGCGACGAGCAGTACTTC; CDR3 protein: CAISEGRDGDEQYF
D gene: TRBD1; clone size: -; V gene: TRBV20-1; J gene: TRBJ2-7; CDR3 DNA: TGCAGTGCTAGAGAGACAGGGTCGATTTACGAGCAGTACTTC; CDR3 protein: CSARETGSIYEQYF
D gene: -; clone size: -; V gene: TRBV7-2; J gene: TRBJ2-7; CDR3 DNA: TGTGCCAGCAGCCGGAGTGCAGCCTACGAGCAGTACTTC; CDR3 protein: CASSRSAAYEQYF
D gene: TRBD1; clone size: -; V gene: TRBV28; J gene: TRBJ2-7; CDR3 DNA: TGTGCCAGCAGTTTATGGGGGACAGGGACCTACGAGCAGTACTTC; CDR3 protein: CASSLWGTGTYEQYF
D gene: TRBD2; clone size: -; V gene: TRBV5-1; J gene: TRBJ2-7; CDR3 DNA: TGCGCCAGCAGCCGGGAGGGTGGACCCAACTACGAGCAGTACTTC; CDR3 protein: CASSREGGPNYEQYF
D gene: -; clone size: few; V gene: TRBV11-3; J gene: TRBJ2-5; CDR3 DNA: TGTGCCAGCAGCTTGGGGCAGGAAAAAATTGAGACCCAGTACTTC; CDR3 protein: CASSLGQEKIETQYF
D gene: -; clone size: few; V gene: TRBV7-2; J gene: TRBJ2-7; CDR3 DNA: TGTGCCAGCAGCTTCACTCGGAGTGGAGCCGAGCAGTACTTC; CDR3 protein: CASSFTRSGAEQYF